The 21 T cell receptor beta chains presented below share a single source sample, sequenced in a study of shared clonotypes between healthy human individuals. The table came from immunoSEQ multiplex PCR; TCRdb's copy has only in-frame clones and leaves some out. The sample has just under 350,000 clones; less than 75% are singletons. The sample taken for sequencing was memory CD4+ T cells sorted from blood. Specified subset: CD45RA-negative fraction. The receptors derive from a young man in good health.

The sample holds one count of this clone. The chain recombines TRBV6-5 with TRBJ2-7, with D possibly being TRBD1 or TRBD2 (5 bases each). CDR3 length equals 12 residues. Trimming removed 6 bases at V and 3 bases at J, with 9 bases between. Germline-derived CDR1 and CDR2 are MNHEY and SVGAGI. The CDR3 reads CASSRDGYEQYF. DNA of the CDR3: TGTGCCAGCAGCCGGGACGGCTACGAGCAGTACTTC.

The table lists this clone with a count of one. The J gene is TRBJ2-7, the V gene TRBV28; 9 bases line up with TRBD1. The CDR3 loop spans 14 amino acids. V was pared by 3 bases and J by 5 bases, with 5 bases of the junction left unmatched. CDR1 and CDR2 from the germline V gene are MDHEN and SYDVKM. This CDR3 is CASSFGQGSNEQYF. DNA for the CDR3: TGTGCCAGCAGTTTCGGACAGGGGAGTAACGAGCAGTACTTC.

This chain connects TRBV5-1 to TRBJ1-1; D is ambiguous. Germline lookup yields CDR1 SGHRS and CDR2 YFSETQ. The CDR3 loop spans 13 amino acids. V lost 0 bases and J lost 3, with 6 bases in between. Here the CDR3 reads CASSLALDTEAFF. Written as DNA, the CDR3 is TGCGCCAGCAGCTTGGCCTTGGACACTGAAGCTTTCTTT. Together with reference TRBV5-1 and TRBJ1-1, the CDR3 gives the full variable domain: KAGVTQTPRYLIKTRGQQVTLSCSPISGHRSVSWYQQTPGQGLQFLFEYFSETQRNKGNFPGRFSGRQFSNSRSEMNVSTLELGDSALYLCASSLALDTEAFFGQGTRLTVV.

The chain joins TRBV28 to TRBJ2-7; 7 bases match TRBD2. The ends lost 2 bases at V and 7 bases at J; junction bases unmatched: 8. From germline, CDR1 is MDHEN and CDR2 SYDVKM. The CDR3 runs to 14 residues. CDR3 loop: CASSLAGTGGEQYF. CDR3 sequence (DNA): TGTGCCAGCAGTTTAGCAGGGACCGGGGGGGAGCAGTACTTC.

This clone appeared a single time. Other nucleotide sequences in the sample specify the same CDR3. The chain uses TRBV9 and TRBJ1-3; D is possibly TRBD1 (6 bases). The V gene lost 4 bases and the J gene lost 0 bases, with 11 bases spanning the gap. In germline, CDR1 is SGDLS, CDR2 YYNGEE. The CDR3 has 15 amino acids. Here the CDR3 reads CASSPRGNSGNTIYF. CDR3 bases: TGTGCCAGCAGCCCCAGGGGAAACTCTGGAAACACCATATATTTT.

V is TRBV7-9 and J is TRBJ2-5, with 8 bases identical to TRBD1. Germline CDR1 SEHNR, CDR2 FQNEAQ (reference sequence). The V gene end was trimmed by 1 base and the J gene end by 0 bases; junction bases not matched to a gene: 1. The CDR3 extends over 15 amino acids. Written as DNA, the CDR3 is TGTGCCAGCAGCTTAGGACAGGGGAACCAAGAGACCCAGTACTTC. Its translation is CASSLGQGNQETQYF.

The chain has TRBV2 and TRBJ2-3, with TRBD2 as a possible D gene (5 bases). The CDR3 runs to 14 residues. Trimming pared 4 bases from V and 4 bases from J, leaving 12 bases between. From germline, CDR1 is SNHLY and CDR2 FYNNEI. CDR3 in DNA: TGTGCCAGCAGTGTTAACGGGATTGCAGATACGCAGTATTTT. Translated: CASSVNGIADTQYF.

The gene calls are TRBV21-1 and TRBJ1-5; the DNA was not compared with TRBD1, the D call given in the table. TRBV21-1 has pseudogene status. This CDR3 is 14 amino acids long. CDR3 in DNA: TGTGCCAGCAGCACTGGAGGACAGGCGACACCCCAGCATTTT. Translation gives CASSTGGQATPQHF.

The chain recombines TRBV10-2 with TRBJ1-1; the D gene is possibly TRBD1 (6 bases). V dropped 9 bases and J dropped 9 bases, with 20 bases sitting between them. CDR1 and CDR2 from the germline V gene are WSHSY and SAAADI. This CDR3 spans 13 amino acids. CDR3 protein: CASGGNQRDQAFF. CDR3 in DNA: TGCGCCAGTGGGGGCAACCAGAGGGACCAAGCTTTCTTT.

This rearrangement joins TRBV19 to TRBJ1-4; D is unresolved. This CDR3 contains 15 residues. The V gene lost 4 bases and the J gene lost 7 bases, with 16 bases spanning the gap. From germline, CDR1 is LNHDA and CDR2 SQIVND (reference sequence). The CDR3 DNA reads TGTGCCAGTAGTAAGAGTGTGGCAGCCCGTGAAAAACTGTTTTTT. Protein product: CASSKSVAAREKLFF.

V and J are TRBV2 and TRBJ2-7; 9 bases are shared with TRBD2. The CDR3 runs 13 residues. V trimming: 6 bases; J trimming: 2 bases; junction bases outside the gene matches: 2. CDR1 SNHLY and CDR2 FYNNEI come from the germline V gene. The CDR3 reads CASRTSGPYEQYF. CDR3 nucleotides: TGTGCCAGCAGGACTAGCGGCCCCTACGAGCAGTACTTC.

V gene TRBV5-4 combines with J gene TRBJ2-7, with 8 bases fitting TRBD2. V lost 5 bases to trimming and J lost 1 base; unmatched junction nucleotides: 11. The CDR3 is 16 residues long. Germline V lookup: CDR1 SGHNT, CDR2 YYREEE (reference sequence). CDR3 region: CASRDSRAGESYEQYF. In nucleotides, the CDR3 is TGTGCCAGCAGAGACTCTCGAGCGGGGGAGTCCTACGAGCAGTACTTC.

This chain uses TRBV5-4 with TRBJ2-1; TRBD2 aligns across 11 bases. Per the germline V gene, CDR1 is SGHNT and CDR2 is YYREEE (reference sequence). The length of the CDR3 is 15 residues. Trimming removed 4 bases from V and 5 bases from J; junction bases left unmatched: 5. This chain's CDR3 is CASSPGLAVNNEQFF. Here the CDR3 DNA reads TGTGCCAGCAGCCCGGGACTAGCGGTAAACAATGAGCAGTTCTTC.

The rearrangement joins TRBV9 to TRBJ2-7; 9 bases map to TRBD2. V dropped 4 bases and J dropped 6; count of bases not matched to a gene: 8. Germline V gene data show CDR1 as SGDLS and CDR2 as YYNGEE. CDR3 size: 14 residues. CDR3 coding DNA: TGTGCCAGCAGCATAACCGGGACTAGCTCCGAGCAGTACTTC. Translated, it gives CASSITGTSSEQYF.

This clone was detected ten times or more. CDR3: CAWSWTGGYTF. In DNA, the CDR3 is TGTGCCTGGAGCTGGACAGGCGGCTACACCTTC. The genes are TRBV30 and TRBJ1-2, with 7 bases identical to TRBD1. CDR1 and CDR2 (germline): GTSNPN, SVGIG (reference sequence). V dropped 3 bases and J dropped 8; count of bases not matched to a gene: 3. The length of the CDR3 is 11 residues.

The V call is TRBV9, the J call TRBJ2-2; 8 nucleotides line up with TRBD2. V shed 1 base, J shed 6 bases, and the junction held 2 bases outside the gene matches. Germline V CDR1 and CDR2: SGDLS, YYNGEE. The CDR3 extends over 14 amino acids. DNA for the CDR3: TGTGCCAGCAGCGTACGCGGGAGGCCCGGGGAGCTGTTTTTT. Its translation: CASSVRGRPGELFF.

The CDR3 sequence is CASSPLGLAIGKETQYF. The CDR3 DNA follows: TGTGCCAGCTCACCACTGGGACTAGCTATAGGAAAAGAGACCCAGTACTTC. J is TRBJ2-5 and V is TRBV18; TRBD2 aligns across 9 bases. Losses at the gene ends were 1 base for V and 3 bases for J; bases not matched to a gene: 9. This CDR3 is 17 amino acids long. Per germline, CDR1 KGHSH and CDR2 LQKENI.

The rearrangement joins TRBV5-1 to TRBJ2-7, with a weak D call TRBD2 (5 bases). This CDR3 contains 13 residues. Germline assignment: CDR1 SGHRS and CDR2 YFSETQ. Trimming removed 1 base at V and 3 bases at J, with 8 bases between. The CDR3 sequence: CASSLPRVYEQYF. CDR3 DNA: TGCGCCAGCAGCTTGCCGAGGGTCTACGAGCAGTACTTC.

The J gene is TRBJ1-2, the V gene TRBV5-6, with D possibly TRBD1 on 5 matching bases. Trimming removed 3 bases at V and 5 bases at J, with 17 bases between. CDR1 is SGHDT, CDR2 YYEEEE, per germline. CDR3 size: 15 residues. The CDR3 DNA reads TGTGCCAGCAGCTCCCCGGGTGACGGGGGTTATGGCTACACCTTC. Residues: CASSSPGDGGYGYTF.

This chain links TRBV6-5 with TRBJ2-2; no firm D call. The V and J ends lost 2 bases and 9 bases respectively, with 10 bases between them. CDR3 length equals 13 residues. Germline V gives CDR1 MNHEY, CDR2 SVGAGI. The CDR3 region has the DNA TGTGCCAGCAGTTACGATTTATCCAGGGAGCTGTTTTTT. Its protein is CASSYDLSRELFF.

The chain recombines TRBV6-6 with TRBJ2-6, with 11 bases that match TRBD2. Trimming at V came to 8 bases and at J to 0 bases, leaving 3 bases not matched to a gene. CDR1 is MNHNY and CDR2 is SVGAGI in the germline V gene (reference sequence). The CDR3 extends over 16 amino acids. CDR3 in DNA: TGTGCCAGCGGACTAGCGGGTGCCTCTGGGGCCAACGTCCTGACTTTC. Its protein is CASGLAGASGANVLTF.